These 9 T cell receptor beta chains originate from one sample sequenced in a study of T-cell reconstitution after alpha-beta-depleted transplantation in children. Preparation of the TCRbeta library used unique molecular identifiers. From the PCR reads, TCRdb called clonotypes with MiXCR, one entry per CDR3 protein. This sample carries approximately 630,000 distinct CDR3 sequences, around 13% of them seen once, and the ten largest clones take 0.79%. The source material was PBMCs, sampled before TCRalphabeta/CD19-depleted stem cell transplant. These receptors came from a girl aged 2 to 9 with congenital amegakaryocytic thrombocytopenia, due to receive a stem cell transplant.

This clonotype came up many times. This sequence joins TRBV7-9 and TRBJ2-7; D unclear. Trimming took 2 bases from V and 7 from J, leaving 9 bases between them. The germline CDR1 and CDR2 sequences are SEHNR and FQNEAQ (reference sequence). The CDR3 contains 12 residues. CDR3 DNA sequence: TGTGCCAGCAGCTTAAGTGAGGATGAGCAGTACTTC. Its translation: CASSLSEDEQYF. The full variable domain, in which reference TRBV7-9 and TRBJ2-7 provide the parts outside the CDR3, is DTGVSQNPRHKITKRGQNVTFRCDPISEHNRLYWYRQTLGQGPEFLTYFQNEAQLEKSRLLSDRFSAERPKGSFSTLEIQRTEQGDSAMYLCASSLSEDEQYFGPGTRLTVT.

V and J are TRBV6-2 or TRBV6-3 and TRBJ2-7; 7 positions match TRBD2. This CDR3 comprises 14 residues. The germline gives CDR1 MNHEY, CDR2 SVGEGT. J lost 6 bases, V lost 5 bases, and 10 bases had no gene match. CDR3 loop: CASSLERDLPEQYF. The CDR3 DNA reads as TGTGCCAGCAGTCTCGAGCGGGATCTGCCCGAGCAGTACTTC.

V gene TRBV14 combines with J gene TRBJ2-7; tentatively, D is TRBD2 (5 bases). V shed 0 bases and J shed 6 bases, with 9 bases lying between them. The CDR3 totals 13 residues. The germline V gene has CDR1 SGHDN and CDR2 FVKESK. The DNA for the CDR3 is TGTGCCAGCAGCCAAGAGGTCCGGGGCGAGCAGTACTTC. This codes for CASSQEVRGEQYF.

The chain carries TRBV11-1 and TRBJ2-7; D gene unclear. This CDR3 is built from 14 residues. Germline V CDR1 and CDR2: SGHAT, FQDESV (reference sequence). Trimming shortened V by 1 base and J by 5 bases, and 12 bases separated the two germline ends. CDR3 protein: CASSLERPADEQYF. CDR3 DNA: TGTGCCAGCAGCTTAGAAAGGCCTGCAGACGAGCAGTACTTC.

This clonotype was seen more than once but under ten times. The chain couples TRBV7-2 to TRBJ2-7; D might be TRBD1 (5 bases). Between the trimmed V and J ends, which lost 5 bases and 0 bases, there was a span of 11 bases. CDR3 size: 14 residues. Per germline, CDR1 SGHTA and CDR2 FQGNSA. CDR3: CASSLDNYSYEQYF. The CDR3 DNA reads as TGTGCCAGCAGCCTGGACAACTACTCCTACGAGCAGTACTTC.

V and J are TRBV12-3 or TRBV12-4 and TRBJ2-7, with 12 bases identical to TRBD2. V was clipped by 5 bases and J by 5 bases; unmatched bases: 4. CDR3 length equals 14 residues. CDR3 DNA: TGTGCCAGCAGTCTGACTAGCGGGAGACACGAGCAGTACTTC. Translated, it gives CASSLTSGRHEQYF.

This chain links TRBV28 with TRBJ1-6, with 7 bases matching TRBD1. This CDR3 contains 15 residues. CDR1 is MDHEN and CDR2 is SYDVKM in the germline V gene. With 3 bases clipped from V and 10 bases from J, the junction kept 9 bases outside the gene matches. In DNA, the CDR3 is TGTGCCAGCAGTTTGTTTGACAGGGTCGAGTCACCCCTCCACTTT. Translating it yields CASSLFDRVESPLHF.

The table lists this clonotype with many counts. The chain uses TRBV20-1 and TRBJ2-1; 10 nucleotides align to TRBD2. CDR1 is DFQATT and CDR2 is SNEGSKA in the germline V gene (reference sequence). The trim removed 2 bases at V and 0 bases at J, leaving 10 bases unmatched. The CDR3 contains 18 residues. CDR3 coding DNA: TGCAGTGCTAGAACAGGACTAGCGGCAATCAGCTCCTACAATGAGCAGTTCTTC. Translating gives CSARTGLAAISSYNEQFF.

The V call is TRBV20-1, the J call TRBJ2-7; D gene uncertain. The CDR3 spans 14 residues. V lost 7 bases, J lost 2 bases, and 18 bases lay in between. The germline gives CDR1 DFQATT, CDR2 SNEGSKA (reference sequence). The CDR3 sequence: CSGSSALTAYEQYF. In DNA, the CDR3 is TGCAGTGGTAGCTCGGCGCTCACGGCCTACGAGCAGTACTTC.